These 13 T cell receptor beta chains were sequenced from one sample in a study of cytomegalovirus exposure and HLA in healthy donors. The PCR had 60 Vbeta and 13 Jbeta primers. Profiling relied on immunoSEQ multiplex PCR, and the TCRdb table lists in-frame clones only, not all of them. Of just over 60,000 clones in the sample, roughly 86% are singletons; the top ten hold over 1.1%. Sequences were obtained from PBMCs. The receptors were sampled from a man aged 18 to 29 in good health and CMV-seronegative.

V and J are TRBV5-1 and TRBJ2-3; 11 bases match TRBD2. The V and J ends lost 7 bases and 4 bases, in that order; junction bases with no gene match: 8. From germline, CDR1 is SGHRS and CDR2 YFSETQ. The CDR3 has 15 amino acids. CDR3 amino acids: CASAPTSGGSDTQYF. DNA of the CDR3: TGCGCCAGCGCCCCTACTAGCGGGGGATCAGATACGCAGTATTTT.

V is TRBV2 and J is TRBJ2-1; D is undetermined. The ends were cut back, 5 bases at V and 7 bases at J, with 3 bases in the middle. This CDR3 region has 10 residues. Germline V gene lookup returns CDR1 SNHLY and CDR2 FYNNEI. This CDR3 is CASSSNEQFF. CDR3 coding DNA: TGTGCCAGCAGTTCAAATGAGCAGTTCTTC.

This clone is a singleton in its sample. The CDR3 is CSTAGHNEQFF. The CDR3 coding sequence is TGCAGCACTGCAGGGCACAATGAGCAGTTCTTC. This chain joins TRBV29-1 and TRBJ2-1; the D gene is possibly TRBD1 (5 bases). V dropped 8 bases and J dropped 5 bases, with 10 bases sitting between them. CDR1 SQVTM and CDR2 ANQGSEA come from the germline V gene. This CDR3 spans 11 amino acids.

The chain recombines TRBV5-6 with TRBJ1-6; D not certain. There are 15 residues in the CDR3. Trimming shortened V by 0 bases and J by 7 bases, and 11 bases separated the two germline ends. Germline-derived CDR1 and CDR2 are SGHDT and YYEEEE. The DNA for the CDR3 is TGTGCCAGCAGCTTGGGGCCTCCGGGGAATTCACCCCTCCACTTT. Translating it yields CASSLGPPGNSPLHF.

The chain combines TRBV5-6 with TRBJ1-5; 7 bases fit TRBD1. V gave up 2 bases and J gave up 6 bases; unmatched junction bases: 11. Germline-derived CDR1 and CDR2 are SGHDT and YYEEEE. This CDR3 has 16 amino acids. CDR3 coding DNA: TGTGCCAGCAGCTTCAAACAGGGCCAGGGGGGTCAGCCCCAGCATTTT. Encoded protein: CASSFKQGQGGQPQHF.

The V and J genes are TRBV27 and TRBJ2-1, with D unresolved. The CDR3 loop spans 14 amino acids. Per germline, CDR1 MNHEY and CDR2 SMNVEV (reference sequence). Trimming removed 7 bases from V and 0 bases from J, with 10 bases in between. The CDR3 nucleotides are TGTGCCAGCACCCCCCTGAGCTCCTACAATGAGCAGTTCTTC. Translation gives CASTPLSSYNEQFF.

The table lists this clone with a count of one. This chain's CDR3 is CAISDRYLNTEAFF. The CDR3 nucleotides are TGTGCCATCTCCGACAGGTACTTGAACACTGAAGCTTTCTTT. The J gene is TRBJ1-1, the V gene TRBV15, with a tentative D call TRBD1 (6 bases). Germline V gene sequence: CDR1 LNHNV, CDR2 YYDKDF (reference sequence). The length of the CDR3 is 14 residues. With 10 bases removed from V and 0 bases from J, the gap between germline ends came to 15 bases.

The chain recombines TRBV2 with TRBJ2-3, with a possible D match to TRBD1 (6 bases). Germline CDR1 reads SNHLY; CDR2 reads FYNNEI. The length of the CDR3 is 15 residues. Deletions cut 2 bases from V and 4 bases from J, with 13 bases between. CDR3 nucleotide sequence: TGTGCCAGCAGTGAACAGGGGAATGTTGCAGATACGCAGTATTTT. This sequence encodes CASSEQGNVADTQYF.

The gene calls are TRBV11-2 and TRBJ1-1; D gene uncertain. V was shortened by 5 bases and J by 0 bases, with 13 bases between the two germline ends. This CDR3 contains 15 residues. Germline assignment: CDR1 SGHAT and CDR2 FQNNGV. The CDR3 loop reads CASSPPRSLNTEAFF. As DNA, the CDR3 is TGTGCCAGCAGCCCCCCCAGAAGTTTGAACACTGAAGCTTTCTTT.

This sequence joins TRBV5-8 and TRBJ2-7; TRBD1 agrees at 9 bases. CDR1 and CDR2 from the germline V gene are SGHTS and YDEGEE. J gave up 3 bases and V 9 bases, and 10 bases lay outside the gene matches. This CDR3 is built from 14 residues. Written as DNA, the CDR3 is TGTGCCACATCCCGCGGACAGGGGCACTACGAGCAGTACTTC. It translates to CATSRGQGHYEQYF.

The chain recombines TRBV7-2 with TRBJ2-6; tentatively, D is TRBD2 (6 bases). The CDR3 runs 15 residues. V lost 5 bases, J lost 0 bases, and 8 bases lay in between. The germline CDR1 and CDR2 sequences are SGHTA and FQGNSA. The CDR3 DNA reads TGTGCCAGCAGCACGGGGGACTCTGGGGCCAACGTCCTGACTTTC. It codes for CASSTGDSGANVLTF. Looking up the rest from reference TRBV7-2 and TRBJ2-6 gives the full variable domain: GAGVSQSPSNKVTEKGKDVELRCDPISGHTALYWYRQSLGQGLEFLIYFQGNSAPDKSGLPSDRFSAERTGGSVSTLTIQRTQQEDSAVYLCASSTGDSGANVLTFGAGSRLTVL.

The V and J genes are TRBV2 and TRBJ2-7, with D maybe TRBD1 (6 bases). With 6 bases removed from V and 4 bases from J, the gap between germline ends came to 19 bases. Per the germline V gene, CDR1 is SNHLY and CDR2 is FYNNEI. The CDR3 runs to 15 residues. DNA of the CDR3: TGTGCCAGCAGCTCAGGGGAGTTAATCTTGTACGAGCAGTACTTC. Residues: CASSSGELILYEQYF.

This chain uses TRBV6-5 with TRBJ2-5; D is perhaps TRBD1 (6 bases). The closer fit of TRBJ2-7 to the DNA end suggests the J call may be wrong. The CDR3 is 13 residues long. Germline values: CDR1 MNHEY, CDR2 SVGAGI. CDR3 coding DNA: TGTGCCAGCAGCCGGGACACGTCCTACGAGCAGTACTTC. Translating gives CASSRDTSYEQYF.